Following are 21 T cell receptor beta chains from one sample sequenced in a study of T cells in localized non-small cell lung cancer. TCRdb keeps only in-frame clones here, not all; method: immunoSEQ multiplex PCR. The sample includes about 20,000 clones, approximately 83% seen only once; the top ten take about 4.6%. Sequenced material: peripheral blood, taken before any cancer treatment. Every receptor here comes from a man aged 40 to 69 with stage I lung adenocarcinoma.

This chain joins TRBV5-1 and TRBJ2-7; D remains ambiguous. Looked up from germline, CDR1 is SGHRS and CDR2 is YFSETQ. This CDR3 has 12 amino acids. V shed 0 bases and J shed 7 bases, with 8 bases lying between them. In DNA, the CDR3 is TGCGCCAGCAGCTTGGTGGACCAAGAGCAGTACTTC. Amino acid sequence: CASSLVDQEQYF.

The V gene is TRBV19, the J gene TRBJ1-2, with D perhaps matching TRBD1 (6 bases). This CDR3 has 15 amino acids. Per germline, CDR1 LNHDA and CDR2 SQIVND (reference sequence). Trimming left V 5 bases short and J 2 bases short, with 15 bases between. For the CDR3, the DNA is TGTGCCAGTAGTCGGGACACCGCTCCGAACTATGGCTACACCTTC. Translating it yields CASSRDTAPNYGYTF.

The chain couples TRBV7-3 to TRBJ2-6; TRBD1 or TRBD2 may be the D gene (6 bases each). Trimming stripped 4 bases from V and 0 bases from J, with 16 bases between. The CDR3 sequence is 18 residues long. Germline CDR1 and CDR2: SGHTA and FQGTGA. The CDR3 is CASSSPSGADSGANVLTF. For the CDR3, the DNA is TGTGCCAGCAGCTCACCTTCGGGGGCTGACTCTGGGGCCAACGTCCTGACTTTC.

The CDR3 here is CASSAGTTIKETQYF. CDR3 coding DNA: TGTGCCAGCAGCGCTGGGACTACTATCAAAGAGACCCAGTACTTC. The chain has TRBV9 and TRBJ2-5, with 7 positions matching TRBD2. Germline loops: CDR1 SGDLS, CDR2 YYNGEE. V lost 3 bases to trimming and J lost 3 bases; unmatched junction nucleotides: 8. The CDR3 contains 15 residues.

The sample holds a few counts of this clone. The chain uses TRBV28 and TRBJ1-5; TRBD1 aligns across 10 bases. Unmatched junction bases numbered 8, after V lost 3 bases and J lost 6 bases. CDR1 MDHEN and CDR2 SYDVKM come from the germline V gene. This CDR3 is built from 16 residues. CDR3 sequence (DNA): TGTGCCAGCAGTTTGTACCCCGGGACAGGGGTTCAGCCCCAGCATTTT. Its protein is CASSLYPGTGVQPQHF.

The chain has TRBV7-9 and TRBJ2-3, with 9 bases aligning to TRBD1. The CDR3 loop spans 14 amino acids. After removal of 5 bases from V and 4 bases from J, the junction contained 4 bases not matched to a gene. Germline lookup yields CDR1 SEHNR and CDR2 FQNEAQ (reference sequence). CDR3 DNA sequence: TGTGCCAGCAGCGACAGGGGGGGAGCAGATACGCAGTATTTT. Protein sequence: CASSDRGGADTQYF.

V and J are TRBV7-2 and TRBJ1-2; TRBD1 matches 10 bases. The trim removed 3 bases at V and 2 bases at J, leaving 3 bases unmatched. This CDR3 has 15 residues. The V gene's germline CDR1 is SGHTA and CDR2 FQGNSA. The DNA of the CDR3 is TGTGCCAGCAGCTTCGGGACAGGGGTCAACTATGGCTACACCTTC. It translates to CASSFGTGVNYGYTF.

The chain employs TRBV30 and TRBJ2-3; D tentatively fits TRBD1 or TRBD2 (6 bases each). V lost 5 bases and J lost 5, with 17 bases in between. The CDR3 sequence is 14 residues long. CDR1 is GTSNPN and CDR2 is SVGIG in the germline V gene (reference sequence). Here the CDR3 DNA reads TGTGCCTGGTCTGGAACCGGGGGCTTAGATACGCAGTATTTT. It codes for CAWSGTGGLDTQYF. The full variable domain, its missing parts supplied by reference TRBV30 and TRBJ2-3, is SQTIHQWPATLVQPVGSPLSLECTVEGTSNPNLYWYRQAAGRGLQLLFYSVGIGQISSEVPQNLSASRPQDRQFILSSKKLLLSDSGFYLCAWSGTGGLDTQYFGPGTRLTVL.

The rearrangement joins TRBV7-2 to TRBJ1-4, with 7 bases fitting TRBD1. Germline CDR1 reads SGHTA; CDR2 reads FQGNSA. The V and J ends lost 5 bases and 4 bases, in that order; junction bases with no gene match: 10. The CDR3 totals 16 residues. The CDR3 region has the DNA TGTGCCAGCAGCCCAGGGGGGAGCACCCTTAATGAAAAACTGTTTTTT. Translating it yields CASSPGGSTLNEKLFF.

The gene calls are TRBV7-9 and TRBJ2-7; 9 bases are a match to TRBD2. CDR1 and CDR2 from the germline V gene are SEHNR and FQNEAQ (reference sequence). V was pared by 6 bases and J by 5 bases, with 2 bases of the junction left unmatched. The CDR3 sequence is 12 residues long. CDR3 sequence (DNA): TGTGCCAGCAGAGCGGGAGGTCACGAGCAGTACTTC. Amino acid sequence: CASRAGGHEQYF. The full variable domain, its missing parts supplied by reference TRBV7-9 and TRBJ2-7, is DTGVSQNPRHKITKRGQNVTFRCDPISEHNRLYWYRQTLGQGPEFLTYFQNEAQLEKSRLLSDRFSAERPKGSFSTLEIQRTEQGDSAMYLCASRAGGHEQYFGPGTRLTVT.

This clone was seen a few times. The chain employs TRBV9 and TRBJ2-7, with a tentative D call TRBD2 (5 bases). Germline loops: CDR1 SGDLS, CDR2 YYNGEE. The CDR3 loop spans 15 amino acids. V gave up 0 bases and J gave up 3 bases, with 13 bases separating them. This CDR3 reads CASSVGRSSDYEQYF. Written as DNA, the CDR3 is TGTGCCAGCAGCGTAGGGAGGAGTAGTGACTACGAGCAGTACTTC. Filled out from reference TRBV9 and TRBJ2-7, the complete variable domain reads DSGVTQTPKHLITATGQRVTLRCSPRSGDLSVYWYQQSLDQGLQFLIQYYNGEERAKGNILERFSAQQFPDLHSELNLSSLELGDSALYFCASSVGRSSDYEQYFGPGTRLTVT.

The chain links TRBV6-6 to TRBJ1-1; 9 bases fit TRBD1. The V segment lost 7 bases and the J segment 0 bases; nucleotides outside the gene matches: 6. Germline V gives CDR1 MNHNY, CDR2 SVGAGI (reference sequence). This CDR3 comprises 15 residues. The CDR3 here is CASTTGGLMNTEAFF. The CDR3 nucleotides read TGTGCCAGCACAACAGGGGGCCTCATGAACACTGAAGCTTTCTTT.

The rearrangement joins TRBV6-4 to TRBJ1-1; D gene uncertain. Trimming left V 3 bases short and J 5 bases short, with 13 bases between. CDR1 MRHNA and CDR2 SNTAGT come from the germline V gene. This CDR3 is built from 14 residues. DNA of the CDR3: TGTGCCAGCAGTGAAGGGCCGCGGGGAACTGAAGCTTTCTTT. The encoded protein is CASSEGPRGTEAFF.

The V call is TRBV28, the J call TRBJ2-5, with TRBD1 identical over 10 bases. The germline CDR1 and CDR2 sequences are MDHEN and SYDVKM. The CDR3 has 15 residues. Trimming took 6 bases from V and 5 from J; bases not matched to a gene: 9. CDR3 sequence reads: CASSRSGQGMETQYF. The CDR3 coding sequence is TGTGCCAGCAGCCGTTCGGGACAGGGGATGGAGACCCAGTACTTC.

The chain carries TRBV4-3 and TRBJ2-2; D may be TRBD1 (5 bases). V was shortened by 4 bases and J by 9 bases, with 12 bases between the two germline ends. CDR3 size: 13 residues. CDR1 is LGHNA, CDR2 YSLEER, per germline. The DNA of the CDR3 is TGCGCCAGCAGCCTGCACAGGTCGAGGGAGCTGTTTTTT. Amino acids: CASSLHRSRELFF.

The V gene is TRBV28, the J gene TRBJ2-2; D is possibly TRBD1 (6 bases). The CDR3 length is 12 residues. Per the germline V gene, CDR1 is MDHEN and CDR2 is SYDVKM. V dropped 3 bases and J dropped 15 bases, with 14 bases sitting between them. For the CDR3, the DNA is TGTGCCAGCAGTTTGACCTGGGACATGATGTTTTTT. Translation gives CASSLTWDMMFF. Supplemented by reference TRBV28 and TRBJ2-2, the full variable domain reads DVKVTQSSRYLVKRTGEKVFLECVQDMDHENMFWYRQDPGLGLRLIYFSYDVKMKEKGDIPEGYSVSREKKERFSLILESASTNQTSMYLCASSLTWDMMFFGEGSRLTVL.

The J gene is TRBJ1-2, the V gene TRBV6-5, with a tentative D call TRBD1 (5 bases). The germline gives CDR1 MNHEY, CDR2 SVGAGI. V was shortened by 6 bases and J by 1 base, with 12 bases between the two germline ends. The CDR3 is 14 residues long. The CDR3 nucleotides are TGTGCCAGCAGGACGGGGCAGGGTAACTATGGCTACACCTTC. It is translated as CASRTGQGNYGYTF.

This clone turned up a few times. The chain links TRBV5-6 to TRBJ2-7; TRBD2 matches at 7 bases. With 0 bases clipped from V and 0 bases from J, the junction kept 0 bases outside the gene matches. The CDR3 contains 14 residues. Germline V lookup: CDR1 SGHDT, CDR2 YYEEEE. CDR3 bases: TGTGCCAGCAGCTTGGGGACTAGCTCCTACGAGCAGTACTTC. This encodes CASSLGTSSYEQYF.

The chain uses TRBV2 and TRBJ2-5, with 7 bases identical to TRBD2. This CDR3 contains 14 residues. The V segment lost 5 bases and the J segment 5 bases; nucleotides outside the gene matches: 8. In germline, CDR1 is SNHLY, CDR2 FYNNEI. CDR3 nucleotide sequence: TGTGCCAGCAGTCCATCGACCGGGGGGGAGACCCAGTACTTC. It translates to CASSPSTGGETQYF.

V usage is TRBV10-2 and J usage is TRBJ2-5, with D unclear. V was trimmed by 11 bases and J by 7 bases, leaving 20 bases between them. CDR1 WSHSY and CDR2 SAAADI come from the germline V gene. The CDR3 extends over 13 amino acids. CDR3 region: CALGLSLMGTQYF. The CDR3 DNA reads as TGCGCCCTGGGTTTGAGTCTGATGGGGACCCAGTACTTC.

The chain links TRBV28 to TRBJ2-5; D unclear. The V gene's germline CDR1 is MDHEN and CDR2 SYDVKM. V lost 7 bases and J 2 bases, leaving 17 bases between the germline ends. The CDR3 is 15 amino acids. This CDR3 is CASTPSWAQQETQYF. The DNA for the CDR3 is TGTGCCAGCACCCCCTCTTGGGCTCAACAAGAGACCCAGTACTTC.